These 21 T cell receptor beta chains originate from one sample sequenced in a study of shared clonotypes between healthy human individuals. Profiling relied on immunoSEQ multiplex PCR, and the TCRdb table lists in-frame clones only, not all of them. The sample lists approximately 340,000 clones, roughly 70% occurring once. Sequenced sample: memory CD4+ T cells sorted from blood. This sample's subset: CD45RA-negative fraction. All receptors come from a young man in good health.

This chain joins TRBV19 and TRBJ2-5; D is unclear. The germline V gene encodes CDR1 LNHDA and CDR2 SQIVND (reference sequence). This CDR3 region has 13 residues. V lost 3 bases and J lost 8, with 13 bases in between. The DNA of the CDR3 is TGTGCCAGTAGTATGGAGAGAGCTTCAACCCAGTACTTC. This codes for CASSMERASTQYF.

This chain joins TRBV9 and TRBJ2-7; 10 bases align to TRBD2. V dropped 3 bases and J dropped 4; count of bases not matched to a gene: 7. The CDR3 runs 15 residues. Germline CDR1 SGDLS, CDR2 YYNGEE. The DNA of the CDR3 is TGTGCCAGCAGCGCTCAAGCGGGAGGGCCATACGAGCAGTACTTC. Translated: CASSAQAGGPYEQYF.

This chain links TRBV7-7 with TRBJ2-5; tentative D call: TRBD2 (6 bases). Germline assignment: CDR1 SSHAT and CDR2 FNYEAQ (reference sequence). Trimming pared 5 bases from V and 5 bases from J, leaving 15 bases between. CDR3 length: 14 residues. The CDR3: CASSRSGGGETQYF. CDR3 nucleotides: TGTGCCAGCAGCAGATCAGGTGGAGGGGAGACCCAGTACTTC.

The chain links TRBV28 to TRBJ1-1; no reliable D call. Germline V gives CDR1 MDHEN, CDR2 SYDVKM. V was trimmed by 5 bases and J by 1 base, leaving 2 bases between them. The CDR3 covers 11 residues. This CDR3 is CASSPNTEAFF. CDR3 in DNA: TGTGCCAGCAGTCCGAACACTGAAGCTTTCTTT. Together with reference TRBV28 and TRBJ1-1, the CDR3 gives the full variable domain: DVKVTQSSRYLVKRTGEKVFLECVQDMDHENMFWYRQDPGLGLRLIYFSYDVKMKEKGDIPEGYSVSREKKERFSLILESASTNQTSMYLCASSPNTEAFFGQGTRLTVV.

This chain connects TRBV7-9 to TRBJ2-1; 12 bases line up with TRBD2. The CDR3 spans 17 residues. CDR1 SEHNR and CDR2 FQNEAQ come from the germline V gene (reference sequence). The J segment lost 9 bases and the V segment lost 5 bases, leaving 14 bases of the junction unmatched. CDR3 sequence: CASSPRLAGVKDIEQFF. Written as DNA, the CDR3 is TGTGCCAGCAGCCCCCGACTAGCGGGAGTTAAGGACATTGAGCAGTTCTTC.

This chain joins TRBV7-3 and TRBJ2-2, with TRBD2 matching 8 bases. The CDR3 runs 16 residues. The ends lost 5 bases at V and 5 bases at J; junction bases unmatched: 10. Germline CDR1 is SGHTA and CDR2 is FQGTGA. CDR3 DNA sequence: TGTGCCAGCAGCCCAAGCGGGAGCCCCGGGACCGGGGAGCTGTTTTTT. Its protein product is CASSPSGSPGTGELFF.

This clone has just one count. The chain couples TRBV7-9 to TRBJ1-2; D call uncertain. This CDR3 is 12 amino acids long. CDR1 is SEHNR and CDR2 is FQNEAQ in the germline V gene (reference sequence). V was clipped by 1 base and J by 14 bases, with 14 bases between them. CDR3 amino acids: CASSLGPVLGTF. The CDR3 DNA sequence: TGTGCCAGCAGCTTAGGTCCGGTACTTGGGACCTTC.

The V gene is TRBV5-1, the J gene TRBJ2-3; D may correspond to TRBD1 or TRBD2 (6 bases each). Germline V gene data show CDR1 as SGHRS and CDR2 as YFSETQ. The CDR3 has 15 amino acids. Trimming took 3 bases from V and 0 from J, leaving 11 bases between them. This CDR3 is CASSSRGESTDTQYF. CDR3 coding DNA: TGCGCCAGCAGCTCAAGGGGGGAAAGCACAGATACGCAGTATTTT.

In its sample, this clone was seen once. One end of the junction is discordant with germline, which a read error may explain. The CDR3 spells CASSPLSGHMNF. The CDR3 region has the DNA TGTGCCAGCTCACCACTATCAGGACATATGAACTTC. This chain connects TRBV18 to TRBJ2-7; the D gene is possibly TRBD1 (5 bases). CDR3 size: 12 residues. Per germline, CDR1 KGHSH and CDR2 LQKENI.

This chain connects TRBV5-4 to TRBJ2-6, with 10 bases matching TRBD1. CDR1 is SGHNT, CDR2 YYREEE, per germline (reference sequence). The CDR3 extends over 18 amino acids. After removal of 2 bases from V and 1 base from J, the junction contained 6 bases not matched to a gene. The CDR3 reads CASSFGQGGFSGANVLTF. The CDR3 DNA reads TGTGCCAGCAGCTTTGGACAGGGGGGCTTTTCTGGGGCCAACGTCCTGACTTTC.

This chain uses TRBV6-5 with TRBJ2-7, with unresolved D. This CDR3 is 13 amino acids long. The V end was cut by 6 bases, the J end by 7 bases, with 16 bases between. The germline gives CDR1 MNHEY, CDR2 SVGAGI. The CDR3, as DNA: TGTGCCAGCAGCACGACCCACGGACGGGAGCAGTACTTC. Protein sequence: CASSTTHGREQYF.

CDR3 bases: TGTGCCAGCAGTCTACGTAGCGCCTACGAGCAGTACTTC. Translating gives CASSLRSAYEQYF. The rearrangement joins TRBV27 to TRBJ2-7; perhaps TRBD2 as D (5 bases). There are 13 residues in the CDR3. The V end was cut by 5 bases, the J end by 2 bases, with 10 bases between. CDR1 and CDR2 (germline): MNHEY, SMNVEV (reference sequence).

The gene calls are TRBV27 and TRBJ1-5, with a possible D match to TRBD1 (6 bases). Germline V gene lookup returns CDR1 MNHEY and CDR2 SMNVEV (reference sequence). Trimming removed 5 bases at V and 4 bases at J, with 12 bases between. This CDR3 comprises 14 residues. In nucleotides, the CDR3 is TGTGCCAGCAGTGGGGGGGCGCGAAATCAGCCCCAGCATTTT. This encodes CASSGGARNQPQHF.

The chain has TRBV18 and TRBJ2-5, with 14 bases aligning to TRBD2. Germline V gene lookup returns CDR1 KGHSH and CDR2 LQKENI. V gave up 3 bases and J gave up 1 base; unmatched junction bases: 7. The CDR3 runs 18 residues. The CDR3 region is CASSPPPGTSGSQETQYF. As DNA, the CDR3 is TGTGCCAGCTCACCGCCCCCTGGGACTAGCGGGAGCCAAGAGACCCAGTACTTC.

This clone was counted once. The V call is TRBV7-2, the J call TRBJ2-7; D may be TRBD1 (6 bases). This CDR3 contains 14 residues. V shed 3 bases and J shed 1 base, with 10 bases lying between them. The V gene's germline CDR1 is SGHTA and CDR2 FQGNSA. The CDR3 region is CASSFAQGSYEQYF. CDR3 DNA sequence: TGTGCCAGCAGCTTTGCACAGGGATCCTACGAGCAGTACTTC.

This chain connects TRBV2 to TRBJ1-5; 9 nucleotides align to TRBD1. The CDR3 extends over 15 amino acids. Looked up from germline, CDR1 is SNHLY and CDR2 is FYNNEI. The V segment lost 6 bases and the J segment 4 bases; nucleotides outside the gene matches: 7. The CDR3 nucleotides are TGTGCCAGCAGACGCGACAGGGGGGATAATCAGCCCCAGCATTTT. Its translation: CASRRDRGDNQPQHF.

This clone was detected once. This CDR3 is also generated by other DNA sequences in the sample. This sequence joins TRBV7-9 and TRBJ1-3, with TRBD1 as a possible D gene (6 bases). CDR3 length: 15 amino acids. Trimming shortened V by 6 bases and J by 0 bases, and 12 bases separated the two germline ends. Germline-derived CDR1 and CDR2 are SEHNR and FQNEAQ (reference sequence). This CDR3 reads CASSPGTNSGNTIYF. CDR3 sequence (DNA): TGTGCCAGCAGTCCCGGGACAAACTCTGGAAACACCATATATTTT.

This chain links TRBV25-1 with TRBJ1-5; D might be TRBD1 (6 bases). Looked up from germline, CDR1 is MGHDK and CDR2 is SYGVNS. The CDR3 loop spans 16 amino acids. Trimming shortened V by 6 bases and J by 1 base, and 16 bases separated the two germline ends. CDR3 in DNA: TGTGCCAGCAGCTCAAGCAGGGGCGGGAGCAATCAGCCCCAGCATTTT. This encodes CASSSSRGGSNQPQHF.

This chain links TRBV5-5 with TRBJ2-3, with 10 bases fitting TRBD2. The CDR3 is 15 amino acids. Germline V gives CDR1 SGHKS, CDR2 YYEKEE (reference sequence). V lost 4 bases and J lost 2; bases outside the gene matches: 4. The CDR3 region is CASSPLAGATDTQYF. The DNA for the CDR3 is TGTGCCAGCAGCCCTCTAGCGGGGGCCACAGATACGCAGTATTTT.

The chain couples TRBV18 to TRBJ2-3; 12 bases are shared with TRBD2. The V gene end was trimmed by 4 bases and the J gene end by 2 bases; junction bases not matched to a gene: 1. The CDR3 sequence is 15 residues long. From germline, CDR1 is KGHSH and CDR2 LQKENI. The CDR3 spells CASSRTSGDTDTQYF. CDR3 bases: TGTGCCAGCTCACGGACTAGCGGGGACACAGATACGCAGTATTTT.

CDR3 in DNA: TGTGCCAGCAGTGGGCAGCTTAGGGGGGCAGATACGCAGTATTTT. Translating it yields CASSGQLRGADTQYF. V and J are TRBV2 and TRBJ2-3; D tentatively fits TRBD1 or TRBD2 (6 bases each). CDR1 and CDR2 from the germline V gene are SNHLY and FYNNEI. V was cut by 4 bases and J by 4 bases, with 15 bases left in between. The CDR3 sequence is 15 residues long.